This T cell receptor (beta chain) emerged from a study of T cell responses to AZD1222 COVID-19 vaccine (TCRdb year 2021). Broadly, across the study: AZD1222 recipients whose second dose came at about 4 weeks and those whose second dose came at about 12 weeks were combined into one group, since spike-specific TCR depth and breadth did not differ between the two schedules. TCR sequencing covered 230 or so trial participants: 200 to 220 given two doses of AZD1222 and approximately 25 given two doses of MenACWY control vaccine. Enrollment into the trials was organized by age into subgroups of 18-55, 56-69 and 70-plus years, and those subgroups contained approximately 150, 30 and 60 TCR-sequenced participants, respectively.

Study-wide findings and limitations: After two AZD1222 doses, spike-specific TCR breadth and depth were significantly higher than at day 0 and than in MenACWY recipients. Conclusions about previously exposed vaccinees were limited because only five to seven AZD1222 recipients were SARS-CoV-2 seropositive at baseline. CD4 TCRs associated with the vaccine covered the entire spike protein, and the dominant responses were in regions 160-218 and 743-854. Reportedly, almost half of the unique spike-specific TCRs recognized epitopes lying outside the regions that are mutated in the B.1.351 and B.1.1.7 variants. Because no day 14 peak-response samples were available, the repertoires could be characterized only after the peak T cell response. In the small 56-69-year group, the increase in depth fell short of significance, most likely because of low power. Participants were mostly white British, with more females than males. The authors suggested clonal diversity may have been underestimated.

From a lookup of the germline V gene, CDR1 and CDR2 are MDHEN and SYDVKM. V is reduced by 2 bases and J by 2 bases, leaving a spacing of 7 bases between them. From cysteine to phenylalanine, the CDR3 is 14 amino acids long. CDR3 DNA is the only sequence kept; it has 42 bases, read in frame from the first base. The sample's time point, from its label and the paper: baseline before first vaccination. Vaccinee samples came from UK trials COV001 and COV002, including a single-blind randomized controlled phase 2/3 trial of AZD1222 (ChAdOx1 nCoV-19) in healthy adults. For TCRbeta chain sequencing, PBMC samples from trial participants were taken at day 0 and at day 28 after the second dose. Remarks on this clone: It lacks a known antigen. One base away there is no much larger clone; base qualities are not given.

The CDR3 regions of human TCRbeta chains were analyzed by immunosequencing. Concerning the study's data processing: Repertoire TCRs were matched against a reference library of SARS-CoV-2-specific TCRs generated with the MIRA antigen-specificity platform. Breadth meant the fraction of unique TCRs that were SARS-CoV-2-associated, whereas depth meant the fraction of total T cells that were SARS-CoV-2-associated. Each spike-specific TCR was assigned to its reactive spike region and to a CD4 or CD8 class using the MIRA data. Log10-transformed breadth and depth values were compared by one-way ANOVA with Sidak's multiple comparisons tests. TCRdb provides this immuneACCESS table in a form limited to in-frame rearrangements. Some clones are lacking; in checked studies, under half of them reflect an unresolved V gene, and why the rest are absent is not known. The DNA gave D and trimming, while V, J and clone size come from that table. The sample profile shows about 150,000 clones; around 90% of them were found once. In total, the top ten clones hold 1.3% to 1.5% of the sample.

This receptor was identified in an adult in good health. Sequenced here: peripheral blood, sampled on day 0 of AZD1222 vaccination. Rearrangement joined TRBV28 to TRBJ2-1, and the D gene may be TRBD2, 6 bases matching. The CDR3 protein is CASSLLAPYNEQFF. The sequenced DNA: TGTGCCAGCAGTTTACTAGCGCCCTACAATGAGCAGTTCTTC.